The 4 T cell receptor beta chains listed next were all sequenced from one sample in a study of cytomegalovirus exposure and HLA in healthy donors. 60 Vbeta and 13 Jbeta primers were used in PCR. The method was immunoSEQ multiplex PCR; TCRdb's version includes in-frame clones alone and lacks a portion of them. The data hold around 160,000 clones, with around 70% observed a single time. Sequencing was performed on PBMCs. These receptors were collected from a man aged 18 to 29 in good health and CMV-seropositive.

The chain carries TRBV30 and TRBJ2-7; D perhaps matches TRBD2 (5 bases). Germline assignment: CDR1 GTSNPN and CDR2 SVGIG (reference sequence). There are 13 residues in the CDR3. The V gene lost 2 bases and the J gene lost 4 bases, with 12 bases spanning the gap. This CDR3 reads CAWSSAGAYEQYV. Here the CDR3 DNA reads TGTGCCTGGAGTAGTGCGGGTGCGTACGAGCAGTACGTC.

The CDR3 is CASSRTSGEQETQYF. The CDR3 nucleotides read TGTGCCAGCAGTAGGACTAGCGGGGAGCAAGAGACCCAGTACTTC. This chain uses TRBV6-1 with TRBJ2-5, with TRBD2 matching 12 bases. With 5 bases clipped from V and 2 bases from J, the junction kept 3 bases outside the gene matches. The CDR3 is 15 residues long. Germline V CDR1 and CDR2: MNHNS, SASEGT.

The chain links TRBV6-5 to TRBJ2-5, with TRBD2 matching over 10 bases. CDR1 is MNHEY and CDR2 is SVGAGI in the germline V gene. The CDR3 sequence is 16 residues long. Trimming at V came to 2 bases and at J to 7 bases, leaving 10 bases not matched to a gene. The CDR3 sequence is CASSYRIAGGPGTQYF. The CDR3 DNA reads as TGTGCCAGCAGTTACCGGATAGCGGGGGGTCCAGGGACCCAGTACTTC.

This clone was detected once. The rearrangement uses TRBV6-5 and TRBJ1-1; perhaps TRBD1 as D (6 bases). The V gene's germline CDR1 is MNHEY and CDR2 SVGAGI. The CDR3 loop spans 13 amino acids. Deletions cut 7 bases from V and 8 bases from J, with 17 bases between. The DNA of the CDR3 is TGTGCCAGCAAGCTGTTTCCGGACAGCGAAGCTTTCTTT. Amino acid sequence: CASKLFPDSEAFF.